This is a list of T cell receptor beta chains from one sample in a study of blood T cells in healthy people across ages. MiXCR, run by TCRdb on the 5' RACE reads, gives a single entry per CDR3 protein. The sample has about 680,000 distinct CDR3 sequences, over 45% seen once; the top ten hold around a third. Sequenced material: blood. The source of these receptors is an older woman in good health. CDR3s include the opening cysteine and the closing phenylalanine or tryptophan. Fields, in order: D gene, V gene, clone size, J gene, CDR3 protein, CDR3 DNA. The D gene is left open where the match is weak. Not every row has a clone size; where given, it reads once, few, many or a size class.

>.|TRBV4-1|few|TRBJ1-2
CASSQARGSANYGYTF
TGCGCCAGCAGCCAAGCTAGAGGTTCGGCAAACTATGGCTACACCTTC
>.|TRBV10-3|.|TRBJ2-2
CAISVGGGELFF
TGTGCCATTTCCGTGGGAGGCGGGGAGCTGTTTTTT
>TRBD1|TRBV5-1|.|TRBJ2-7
CASSLIGTGDEQYF
TGCGCCAGCAGCTTGATCGGGACAGGGGACGAGCAGTACTTC
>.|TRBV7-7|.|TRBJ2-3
CASSLEYQSNTQYF
TGTGCTAGCAGCTTAGAGTACCAATCTAATACGCAGTATTTT
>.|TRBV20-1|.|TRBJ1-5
CSARDIRVYQPQHF
TGCAGTGCTAGAGATATACGCGTCTATCAGCCCCAGCATTTT
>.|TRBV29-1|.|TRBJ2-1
CSVGRVLLNEQFF
TGCAGCGTTGGTCGAGTCCTCCTAAATGAGCAGTTCTTC
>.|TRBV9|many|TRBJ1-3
CASSPRRGRQISGNTIYF
TGTGCCAGCAGCCCTCGGAGGGGCAGACAAATCTCTGGAAACACCATATATTTT
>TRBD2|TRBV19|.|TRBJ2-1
CASSTTSGGSQGQFF
TGTGCCAGTAGTACGACTAGCGGGGGGTCTCAGGGGCAGTTCTTC
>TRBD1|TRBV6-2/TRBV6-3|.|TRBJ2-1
CASRDPGQGRDEQFF
TGTGCCAGCAGAGATCCGGGACAGGGGCGTGATGAGCAGTTCTTC
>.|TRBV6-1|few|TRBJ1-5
CASSALGPNSNQPQHF
TGTGCCAGCAGTGCACTGGGACCGAATAGCAATCAGCCCCAGCATTTT
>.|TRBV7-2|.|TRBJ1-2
CASTPLGGVDYTF
TGTGCCAGCACCCCCTTAGGGGGGGTCGACTACACCTTC
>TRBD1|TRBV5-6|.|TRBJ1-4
CASSFSTGGNEKLFF
TGTGCCAGCAGCTTCTCGACAGGGGGCAATGAAAAACTGTTTTTT
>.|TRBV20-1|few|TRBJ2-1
CSARVNYLTRRYDNEQFF
TGCAGTGCTAGAGTCAATTACCTGACTAGACGATACGACAATGAGCAGTTCTTC
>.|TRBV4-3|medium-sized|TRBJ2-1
CASSQDGNRMNEQFF
TGCGCCAGCAGCCAAGATGGGAACAGGATGAATGAGCAGTTCTTC
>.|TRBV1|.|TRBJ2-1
CTSSPHWPGVPYTNEQFF
TGCACCAGCAGCCCCCATTGGCCGGGTGTCCCCTATACCAATGAGCAGTTCTTC
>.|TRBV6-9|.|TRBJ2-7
CASPTYNEQYF
TGTGCCAGTCCAACTTACAATGAGCAGTACTTC
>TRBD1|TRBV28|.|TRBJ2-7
CASTLLRDSSYEQYF
TGTGCCAGCACCCTCCTCCGGGACAGCTCCTACGAGCAGTACTTC
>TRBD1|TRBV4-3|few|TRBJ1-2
CASSQSIRDRSGYTF
TGCGCCAGCAGCCAAAGCATCCGGGACAGGTCTGGCTACACCTTC
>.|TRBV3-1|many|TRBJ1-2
CASSRLNYGYTF
TGTGCCAGCAGCCGACTTAACTATGGCTACACCTTC
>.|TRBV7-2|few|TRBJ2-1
CASSLVGLEQFF
TGTGCCAGCAGCTTAGTAGGGCTTGAGCAGTTCTTC
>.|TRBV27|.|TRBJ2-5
CASSERAGPTQYF
TGTGCCAGCAGTGAAAGGGCGGGGCCCACCCAGTACTTC
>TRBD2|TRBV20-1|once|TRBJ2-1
CSAWTSGLHNEQFF
TGCAGTGCTTGGACTAGCGGGCTTCACAATGAGCAGTTCTTC
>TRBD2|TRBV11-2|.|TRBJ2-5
CASSLGPSGSRVRYQETQYF
TGTGCCAGCAGCTTAGGCCCTAGCGGGAGTAGAGTAAGGTACCAAGAGACCCAGTACTTC
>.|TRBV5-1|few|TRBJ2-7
CASSSEGAGSEQYF
TGCGCCAGCAGCTCGGAGGGGGCTGGGTCCGAGCAGTACTTC
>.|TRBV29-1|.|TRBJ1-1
CSGDTLTEAFF
TGCAGCGGGGACACCCTCACTGAAGCTTTCTTT
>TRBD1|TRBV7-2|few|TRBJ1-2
CASSRTGVGYGYTF
TGTGCCAGCAGCCGGACAGGGGTAGGCTATGGCTACACCTTC
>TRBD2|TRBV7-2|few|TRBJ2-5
CASSLASGRARETQYF
TGTGCCAGCAGCTTAGCTAGCGGGAGGGCCCGGGAGACCCAGTACTTC
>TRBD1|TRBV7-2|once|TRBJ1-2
CASSPQTGDGYTF
TGTGCCAGCAGCCCCCAGACAGGGGATGGCTACACCTTC
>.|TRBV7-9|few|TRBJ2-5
CASLLVGYQETQYF
TGTGCCAGCCTGCTGGTGGGGTACCAAGAGACCCAGTACTTC
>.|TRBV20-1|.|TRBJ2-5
CSARESEYEQYF
TGCAGTGCTAGAGAAAGCGAGTATGAGCAGTACTTC
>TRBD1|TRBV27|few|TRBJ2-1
CASTPGGYGYNEQFF
TGTGCCAGCACTCCAGGGGGCTACGGGTACAATGAGCAGTTCTTC
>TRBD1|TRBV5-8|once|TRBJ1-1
CASSLRRTGGLNTEAFF
TGTGCCAGCAGCTTGCGACGGACAGGGGGCCTGAACACTGAAGCTTTCTTT
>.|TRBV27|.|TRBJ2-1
CASTGLGGSYNEQFF
TGTGCCAGCACCGGTCTGGGAGGCTCCTACAATGAGCAGTTCTTC
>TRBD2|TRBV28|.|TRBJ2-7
CASSQAGEKREQYF
TGTGCCAGCAGCCAAGCGGGAGAAAAAAGAGAGCAGTACTTC
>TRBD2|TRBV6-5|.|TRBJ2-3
CASSSRTSGAAGTDTQYF
TGTGCCAGCAGTTCTCGGACTAGCGGAGCCGCCGGCACAGATACGCAGTATTTT
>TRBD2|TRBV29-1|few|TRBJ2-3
CSVETSSADTQYF
TGCAGCGTGGAGACTAGCTCAGCAGATACGCAGTATTTT
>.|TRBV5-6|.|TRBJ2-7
CASGVDPYEQYF
TGTGCCAGCGGCGTAGATCCCTACGAGCAGTACTTC
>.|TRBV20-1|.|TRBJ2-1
CSARDRVAPTRQFF
TGCAGTGCTAGAGATCGTGTAGCGCCTACGAGGCAGTTCTTC
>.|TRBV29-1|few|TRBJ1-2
CSAGTTYGYTF
TGCAGCGCCGGGACAACATATGGCTACACCTTC
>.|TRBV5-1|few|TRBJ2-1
CASSQAGPGYNEQFF
TGCGCCAGCAGCCAGGCGGGACCAGGCTACAATGAGCAGTTCTTC
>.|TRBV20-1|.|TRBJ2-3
CSARDLTVFSTDTQYF
TGCAGTGCTAGAGATCTGACGGTTTTTAGCACAGATACGCAGTATTTT
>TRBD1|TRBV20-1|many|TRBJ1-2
CSAREPTGDASGYTF
TGCAGTGCTAGAGAGCCGACAGGGGACGCAAGTGGCTACACCTTC
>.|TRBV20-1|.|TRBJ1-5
CSARGGEWGNQPQHF
TGCAGTGCTAGGGGGGGGGAGTGGGGCAATCAGCCCCAGCATTTT
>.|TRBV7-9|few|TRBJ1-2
CASSRVTNNYGYTF
TGTGCCAGCAGCCGGGTGACGAATAACTATGGCTACACCTTC
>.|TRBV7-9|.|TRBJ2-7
CASSPRQGALNEQYF
TGTGCCAGCAGCCCCAGGCAGGGTGCACTCAATGAGCAGTACTTC
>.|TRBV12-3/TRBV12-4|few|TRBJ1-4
CASSLIRNEKLFF
TGTGCCAGCAGTTTAATTCGCAATGAAAAACTGTTTTTT
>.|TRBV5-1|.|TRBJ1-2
CASSRDPVYGYTF
TGCGCCAGCAGCCGGGATCCTGTTTATGGCTACACCTTC
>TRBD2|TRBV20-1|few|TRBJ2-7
CSARTRTSGFYEQYF
TGCAGTGCTAGAACCCGGACTAGCGGATTCTACGAGCAGTACTTC
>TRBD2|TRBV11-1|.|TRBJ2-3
CASSPRTSGSFHTQYF
TGTGCCAGCAGCCCCCGGACTAGCGGGAGTTTCCATACGCAGTATTTT
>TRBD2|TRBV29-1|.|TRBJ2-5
CSVGGEGWKTQYF
TGCAGCGTTGGGGGGGAGGGGTGGAAGACCCAGTACTTC
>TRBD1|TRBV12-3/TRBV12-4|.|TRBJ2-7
CASSVGTAAYNEQYF
TGTGCCAGCAGCGTGGGGACAGCCGCCTACAATGAGCAGTACTTC
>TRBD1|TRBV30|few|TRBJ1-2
CAWRTGGFDGYTF
TGTGCCTGGCGGACAGGGGGCTTCGATGGCTACACCTTC
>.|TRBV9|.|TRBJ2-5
CASSVADPETQYF
TGTGCCAGCAGCGTAGCAGACCCAGAGACCCAGTACTTC
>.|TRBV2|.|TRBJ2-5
CASASGTTREETQYF
TGTGCCAGCGCTTCAGGGACGACCAGGGAAGAGACCCAGTACTTC
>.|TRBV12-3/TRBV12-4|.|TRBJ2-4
CASSLEDILPIQYF
TGTGCCAGCAGTTTAGAGGACATACTGCCAATTCAGTACTTC